These 23 T cell receptor beta chains were sequenced from one sample in a study of vaccination and CD4 T cells after COVID-19. The Oncomine TCR Beta short-read assay was applied to DNA of cultured CD4+ T cells. TCRdb fed the PCR reads into MiXCR, producing one record per CDR3 protein. The data hold about 18,000 distinct CDR3 sequences, with around 80% observed a single time. The treatment: approximately 11-day PBMC culture with coronavirus spike peptide pools or control peptides (ViraFEST assay). No antigens are known for them. The material was CD4+ T cells from blood, cultured in vitro, obtained after SARS-CoV-2 vaccination. These receptors all stem from a human donor who received a COVID-19 vaccine.

V is TRBV29-1 and J is TRBJ2-3; 9 bases fit TRBD2. This CDR3 has 14 amino acids. J lost 2 bases, V lost 6 bases, and 6 bases had no gene match. The germline gives CDR1 SQVTM, CDR2 ANQGSEA. In nucleotides, the CDR3 is TGCAGCGTCCCGACTAGCGGATACACAGATACGCAGTATTTT. Residues: CSVPTSGYTDTQYF.

This chain links TRBV18 with TRBJ1-1, with 7 bases identical to TRBD1. Germline V gene sequence: CDR1 KGHSH, CDR2 LQKENI. There are 15 residues in the CDR3. Germline trimming cut 6 bases from V and 4 bases from J; bases unmatched to any gene: 11. The CDR3 DNA reads TGTGCCAGCTCGCCCTCCGACAGGGTGGGCACTGAAGCTTTCTTT. Translated, it gives CASSPSDRVGTEAFF.

This chain connects TRBV7-2 to TRBJ2-3; the D is unclear. The germline V gene has CDR1 SGHTA and CDR2 FQGNSA. This CDR3 region has 11 residues. V dropped 1 base and J dropped 5 bases, with 1 base sitting between them. The CDR3 reads CASSLVDTQYF. The CDR3 DNA is TGTGCCAGCAGCTTAGTAGATACGCAGTATTTT.

V gene TRBV5-8 combines with J gene TRBJ2-3; the match to TRBD2 covers 8 bases. Germline CDR1 is SGHTS and CDR2 is YDEGEE. The CDR3 totals 17 residues. The J segment lost 2 bases and the V segment lost 4 bases, leaving 12 bases of the junction unmatched. The CDR3 spells CASSRERAGAITDTQYF. CDR3 DNA sequence: TGTGCCAGCAGCCGCGAGCGAGCGGGGGCGATCACAGATACGCAGTATTTT.

The rearrangement joins TRBV2 to TRBJ1-2, with no clear D. The CDR3 is 15 residues long. Germline V gene lookup returns CDR1 SNHLY and CDR2 FYNNEI. Trimming shortened V by 0 bases and J by 2 bases, and 10 bases separated the two germline ends. CDR3 bases: TGTGCCAGCAGTGAAGCACGCCCCTCAAACTATGGCTACACCTTC. Translating it yields CASSEARPSNYGYTF.

In this sample, this clonotype turned up once. The chain combines TRBV27 with TRBJ2-7; TRBD1 aligns across 9 bases. The J call may be mistaken, given a closer DNA end match to TRBJ2-5. Germline V gene sequence: CDR1 MNHEY, CDR2 SMNVEV (reference sequence). This CDR3 is 14 amino acids long. CDR3 sequence (DNA): TGTGCCAGCAGTCCGGGGACAGGGCAAAAGACCCAGTACTTC. As protein: CASSPGTGQKTQYF.

This rearrangement joins TRBV20-1 to TRBJ1-4; 10 bases align to TRBD1. V lost 4 bases, J lost 7 bases, and 6 bases stayed unmatched. From germline, CDR1 is DFQATT and CDR2 SNEGSKA (reference sequence). The CDR3 has 14 amino acids. The CDR3: CSATRTGGSEKLFF. The DNA for the CDR3 is TGCAGTGCTACGAGGACAGGGGGAAGTGAAAAACTGTTTTTT.

The chain uses TRBV27 and TRBJ2-7, with D unresolved. Per germline, CDR1 MNHEY and CDR2 SMNVEV (reference sequence). The CDR3 has 13 amino acids. The germline V and J ends were trimmed by 6 bases and 0 bases, with 9 bases remaining between them. In DNA, the CDR3 is TGTGCCAGCAGATCTCTGGTCTCCTACGAGCAGTACTTC. Protein: CASRSLVSYEQYF.

The V and J genes are TRBV6-5 and TRBJ1-1; D is ambiguous. The CDR3 extends over 15 amino acids. Per germline, CDR1 MNHEY and CDR2 SVGAGI. V gave up 0 bases and J gave up 0 bases, with 8 bases separating them. CDR3 bases: TGTGCCAGCAGTTACTCTCGCAGGATGAACACTGAAGCTTTCTTT. It translates to CASSYSRRMNTEAFF.

This chain connects TRBV7-9 to TRBJ2-5, with D perhaps matching TRBD1 (6 bases). In germline, CDR1 is SEHNR, CDR2 FQNEAQ (reference sequence). V dropped 3 bases and J dropped 5 bases, with 16 bases sitting between them. This CDR3 has 15 amino acids. The CDR3 DNA reads as TGTGCCAGCAGCTTCCGCGACAGGAGGAGGGAGACCCAGTACTTC. It is translated as CASSFRDRRRETQYF.

The chain carries TRBV7-2 and TRBJ1-1; D unclear. The germline V gene encodes CDR1 SGHTA and CDR2 FQGNSA. The length of the CDR3 is 19 residues. V was trimmed by 3 bases and J by 4 bases, leaving 27 bases between them. The CDR3 nucleotides are TGTGCCAGCAGCTTGGCGGTCTTGGGAAAGGGTTCCGGGAGCACTGAAGCTTTCTTT. This sequence encodes CASSLAVLGKGSGSTEAFF.

The J gene is TRBJ2-3, the V gene TRBV20-1; a possible D gene is TRBD2 (7 bases). CDR3 length: 17 residues. V shed 3 bases and J shed 5 bases, with 24 bases lying between them. Looked up from germline, CDR1 is DFQATT and CDR2 is SNEGSKA (reference sequence). CDR3: CSASGFGGPIGVDTQYF. Written as DNA, the CDR3 is TGCAGTGCTAGTGGTTTCGGGGGGCCGATCGGAGTAGATACGCAGTATTTT.

The chain has TRBV7-8 and TRBJ1-2; no reliable D call. This CDR3 is built from 12 residues. V was shortened by 5 bases and J by 8 bases, with 12 bases between the two germline ends. Germline-derived CDR1 and CDR2 are SGHVS and FQNEAQ. This chain's CDR3 is CASSQTVEGYTF. In DNA, the CDR3 is TGTGCCAGCAGCCAAACGGTCGAAGGCTACACCTTC.

V usage is TRBV11-3 and J usage is TRBJ1-1; D gene uncertain. The CDR3 is 13 amino acids. The germline gives CDR1 SGHNT, CDR2 YENEEA. The V gene lost 2 bases and the J gene lost 2 bases, with 6 bases spanning the gap. The CDR3 coding sequence is TGTGCCAGCAGCTTAAGGTCTAACACTGAAGCTTTCTTT. This gives the protein CASSLRSNTEAFF. Supplemented by reference TRBV11-3 and TRBJ1-1, the full variable domain reads EAGVVQSPRYKIIEKKQPVAFWCNPISGHNTLYWYLQNLGQGPELLIRYENEEAVDDSQLPKDRFSAERLKGVDSTLKIQPAELGDSAVYLCASSLRSNTEAFFGQGTRLTVV.

The J gene is TRBJ2-7, the V gene TRBV12-3 or TRBV12-4, with 7 bases fitting TRBD1. Germline trimming cut 1 base from V and 3 bases from J; bases unmatched to any gene: 6. This CDR3 is built from 15 residues. The CDR3 nucleotides read TGTGCCAGCAGTTTAGGGACAGGAAATGTCTACGAGCAGTACTTC. Translation gives CASSLGTGNVYEQYF.

The chain couples TRBV20-1 to TRBJ1-1; 7 nucleotides align to TRBD1. The J segment lost 2 bases and the V segment lost 3 bases, leaving 6 bases of the junction unmatched. Germline V gene sequence: CDR1 DFQATT, CDR2 SNEGSKA (reference sequence). There are 14 residues in the CDR3. CDR3 sequence (DNA): TGCAGTGCTAGGAACAGGGGACCCAACACTGAAGCTTTCTTT. It codes for CSARNRGPNTEAFF.

This clonotype occurred a few times. The chain couples TRBV19 to TRBJ1-6; D is possibly TRBD1 (5 bases). Per germline, CDR1 LNHDA and CDR2 SQIVND (reference sequence). V was clipped by 5 bases and J by 7 bases, with 21 bases between them. The CDR3 contains 17 residues. The CDR3 region has the DNA TGTGCCAGTAGTGACCCGGGAACGGGACGCTTCAATTCACCCCTCCACTTT. Protein product: CASSDPGTGRFNSPLHF. Full variable domain (outside the CDR3, taken from reference TRBV19 and TRBJ1-6): DGGITQSPKYLFRKEGQNVTLSCEQNLNHDAMYWYRQDPGQGLRLIYYSQIVNDFQKGDIAEGYSVSREKKESFPLTVTSAQKNPTAFYLCASSDPGTGRFNSPLHFGNGTRLTVT.

V gene TRBV7-9 combines with J gene TRBJ2-3; D gene uncertain. The CDR3 contains 13 residues. The germline CDR1 and CDR2 sequences are SEHNR and FQNEAQ (reference sequence). V gave up 2 bases and J gave up 6 bases, with 9 bases separating them. For the CDR3, the DNA is TGTGCCAGCAGCTTAACGTCGGCCGATACGCAGTATTTT. Its protein product is CASSLTSADTQYF.

V gene TRBV4-2 combines with J gene TRBJ1-4, with TRBD1 matching 11 bases. V gave up 1 base and J gave up 7 bases; unmatched junction bases: 2. The germline CDR1 and CDR2 sequences are LGHNA and YNFKEQ. CDR3 size: 15 residues. CDR3 DNA: TGTGCCAGCAGCCAAGGGACAGGGGGCCTTGAAAAACTGTTTTTT. Translated, it gives CASSQGTGGLEKLFF.

This rearrangement joins TRBV6-1 to TRBJ1-5; TRBD1 matches 7 bases. The CDR3 length is 20 residues. Germline lookup yields CDR1 MNHNS and CDR2 SASEGT. V was clipped by 0 bases and J by 4 bases; unmatched bases: 18. CDR3 coding DNA: TGTGCCAGCAGTGAAGCTACCCCCGAAGGGCACAGGGGAACGAATCAGCCCCAGCATTTT. Its translation: CASSEATPEGHRGTNQPQHF.

The CDR3 DNA is TGCAGTGCTAAGAGGTGGTTCAACACTGAAGCTTTCTTT. This translates into CSAKRWFNTEAFF. This chain joins TRBV20-1 and TRBJ1-1; no clear D. Germline V gene lookup returns CDR1 DFQATT and CDR2 SNEGSKA (reference sequence). The CDR3 sequence is 13 residues long. Trimming stripped 4 bases from V and 2 bases from J, with 11 bases between.

This sequence joins TRBV12-3 or TRBV12-4 and TRBJ2-3; D may match TRBD1 or TRBD2 (5 bases each). V was cut by 10 bases and J by 1 base, with 12 bases left in between. The CDR3 contains 13 residues. As DNA, the CDR3 is TGTGCCACCACCTTGGGGGGCACAGATACGCAGTATTTT. Amino acids: CATTLGGTDTQYF.

The chain is built from TRBV21-1 and TRBJ1-5; TRBD1 reflects the table's D call only, with no check against the DNA. TRBV21-1 is shown as a pseudogene. This CDR3 contains 17 residues. CDR3 nucleotide sequence: TGTGCCAGCAGCAATTTGTCGAACAGGGTTTGGTATCAGCCCCAGCATTTT. Translated, it gives CASSNLSNRVWYQPQHF.